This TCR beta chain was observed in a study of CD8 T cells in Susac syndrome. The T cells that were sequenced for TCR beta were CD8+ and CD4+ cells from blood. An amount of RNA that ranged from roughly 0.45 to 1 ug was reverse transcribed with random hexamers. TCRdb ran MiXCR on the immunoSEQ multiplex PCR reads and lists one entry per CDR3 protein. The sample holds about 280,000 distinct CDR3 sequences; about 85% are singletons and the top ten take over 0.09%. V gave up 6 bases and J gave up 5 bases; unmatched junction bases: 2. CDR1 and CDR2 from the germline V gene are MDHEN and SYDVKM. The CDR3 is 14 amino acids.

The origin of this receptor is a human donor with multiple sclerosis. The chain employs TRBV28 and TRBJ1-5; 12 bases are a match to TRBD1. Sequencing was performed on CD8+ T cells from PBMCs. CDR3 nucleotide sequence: TGTGCCAGCAGGGGACAGGGGGCTTATCAGCCCCAGCATTTT. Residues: CASRGQGAYQPQHF.